This note documents a single T cell receptor beta chain sequence. Researchers secured at least one pre-ART and at least two post-ART PBMC samples from each donor. This entry is derived from a study of long-term antiretroviral therapy in people with HIV. The CDR3 spans 15 residues. After removal of 3 bases from V and 2 bases from J, the junction contained 3 bases not matched to a gene. Germline assignment: CDR1 MRHNA and CDR2 SNTAGT. The authors ran the immunoSEQ assay, v3.0, at survey level. The table came from immunoSEQ multiplex PCR; TCRdb's copy has only in-frame clones and leaves some out. The table has around 19,000 clones, around 80% seen once.

The sample here was unsorted PBMCs, taken 0.3 years before starting antiretroviral therapy. The chain couples TRBV6-4 to TRBJ2-3; 9 nucleotides line up with TRBD2. The TCR was taken from a man aged 45-65 years with HIV. CDR3 residues: CASSEASGNTDTQYF. DNA of the CDR3: TGTGCCAGCAGTGAAGCTAGCGGGAACACAGATACGCAGTATTTT.